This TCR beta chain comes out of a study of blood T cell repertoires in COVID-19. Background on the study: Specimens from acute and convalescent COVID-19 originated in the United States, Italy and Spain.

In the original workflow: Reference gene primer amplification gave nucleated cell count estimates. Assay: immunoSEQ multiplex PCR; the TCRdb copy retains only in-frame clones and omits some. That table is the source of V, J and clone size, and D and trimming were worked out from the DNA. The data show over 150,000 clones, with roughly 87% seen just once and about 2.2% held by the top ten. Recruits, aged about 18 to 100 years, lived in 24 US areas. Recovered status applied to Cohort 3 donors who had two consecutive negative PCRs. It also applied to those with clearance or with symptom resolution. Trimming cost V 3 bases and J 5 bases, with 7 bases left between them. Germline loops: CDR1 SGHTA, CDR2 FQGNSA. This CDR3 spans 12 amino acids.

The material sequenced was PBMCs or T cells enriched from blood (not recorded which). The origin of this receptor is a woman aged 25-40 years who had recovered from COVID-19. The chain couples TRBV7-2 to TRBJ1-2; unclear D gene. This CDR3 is CASSFPGYGYTF. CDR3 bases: TGTGCCAGCAGCTTTCCGGGTTATGGCTACACCTTC.